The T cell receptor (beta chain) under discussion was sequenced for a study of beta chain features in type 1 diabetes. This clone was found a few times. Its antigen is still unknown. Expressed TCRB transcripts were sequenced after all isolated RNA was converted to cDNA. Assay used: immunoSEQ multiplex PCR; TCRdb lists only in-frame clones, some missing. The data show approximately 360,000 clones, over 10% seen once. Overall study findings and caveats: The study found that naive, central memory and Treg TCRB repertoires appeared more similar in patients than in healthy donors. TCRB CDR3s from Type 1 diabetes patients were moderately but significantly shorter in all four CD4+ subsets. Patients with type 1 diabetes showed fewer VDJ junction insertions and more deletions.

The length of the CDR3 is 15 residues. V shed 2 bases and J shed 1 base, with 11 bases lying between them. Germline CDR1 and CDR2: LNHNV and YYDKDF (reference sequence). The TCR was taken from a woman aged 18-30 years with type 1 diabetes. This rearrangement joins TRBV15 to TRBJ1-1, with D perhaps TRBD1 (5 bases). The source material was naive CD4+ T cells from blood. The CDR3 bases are TGTGCCACCAGCAGACGGGACTCATGGAACACTGAAGCTTTCTTT. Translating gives CATSRRDSWNTEAFF. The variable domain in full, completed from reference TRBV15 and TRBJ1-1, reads DAMVIQNPRYQVTQFGKPVTLSCSQTLNHNVMYWYQQKSSQAPKLLFHYYDKDFNNEADTPDNFQSRRPNTSFCFLDIRSPGLGDTAMYLCATSRRDSWNTEAFFGQGTRLTVV.